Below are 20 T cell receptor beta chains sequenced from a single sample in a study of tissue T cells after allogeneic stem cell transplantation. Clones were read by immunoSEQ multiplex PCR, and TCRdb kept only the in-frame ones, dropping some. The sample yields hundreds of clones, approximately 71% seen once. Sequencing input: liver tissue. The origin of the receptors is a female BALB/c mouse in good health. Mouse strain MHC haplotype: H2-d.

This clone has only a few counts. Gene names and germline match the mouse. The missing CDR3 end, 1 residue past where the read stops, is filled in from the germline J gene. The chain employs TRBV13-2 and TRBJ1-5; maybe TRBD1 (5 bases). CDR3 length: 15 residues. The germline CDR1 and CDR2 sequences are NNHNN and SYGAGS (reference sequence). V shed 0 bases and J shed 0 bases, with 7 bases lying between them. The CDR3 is CASGDAGNNNQAPLF. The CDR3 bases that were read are TGTGCCAGCGGTGATGCAGGGAATAACAACCAGGCTCCGCTT.

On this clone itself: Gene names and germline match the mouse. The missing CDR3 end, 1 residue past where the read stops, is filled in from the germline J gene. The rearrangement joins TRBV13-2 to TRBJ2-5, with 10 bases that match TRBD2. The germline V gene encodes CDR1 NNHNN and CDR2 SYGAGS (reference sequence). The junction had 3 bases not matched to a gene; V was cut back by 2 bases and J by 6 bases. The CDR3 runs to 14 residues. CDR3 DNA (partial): TGTGCCAGCGGTGAGGGGACTGGGGAGGACACCCAGTAC. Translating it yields CASGEGTGEDTQY. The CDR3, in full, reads CASGEGTGEDTQYF.

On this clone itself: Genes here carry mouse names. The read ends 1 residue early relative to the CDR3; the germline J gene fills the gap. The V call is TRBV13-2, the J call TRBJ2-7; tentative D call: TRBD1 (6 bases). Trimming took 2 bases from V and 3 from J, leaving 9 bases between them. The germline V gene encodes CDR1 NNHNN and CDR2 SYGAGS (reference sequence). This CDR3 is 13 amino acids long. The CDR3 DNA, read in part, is TGTGCCAGCGGTGACCGGGACAACTATGAACAGTAC. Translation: CASGDRDNYEQY. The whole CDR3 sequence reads CASGDRDNYEQYF.

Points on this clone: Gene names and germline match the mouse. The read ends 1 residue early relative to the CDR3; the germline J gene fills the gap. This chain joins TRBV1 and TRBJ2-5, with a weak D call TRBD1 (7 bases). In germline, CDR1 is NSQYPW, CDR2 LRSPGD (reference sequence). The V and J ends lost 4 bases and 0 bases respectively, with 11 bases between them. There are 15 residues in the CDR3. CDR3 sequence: CTCSEGAGNQDTQYF. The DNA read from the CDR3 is TGCACCTGCAGTGAGGGGGCTGGTAACCAAGACACCCAGTAC.

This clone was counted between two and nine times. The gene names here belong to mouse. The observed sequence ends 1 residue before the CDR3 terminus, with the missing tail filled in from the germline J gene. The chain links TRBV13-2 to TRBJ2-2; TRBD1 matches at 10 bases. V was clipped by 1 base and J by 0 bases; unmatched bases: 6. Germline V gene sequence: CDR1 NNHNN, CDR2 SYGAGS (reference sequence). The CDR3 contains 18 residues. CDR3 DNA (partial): TGTGCCAGCGGTGATATGGGACAGGGGCCATCAAACACCGGGCAGCTCTAC. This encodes CASGDMGQGPSNTGQLY. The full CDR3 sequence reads CASGDMGQGPSNTGQLYF.

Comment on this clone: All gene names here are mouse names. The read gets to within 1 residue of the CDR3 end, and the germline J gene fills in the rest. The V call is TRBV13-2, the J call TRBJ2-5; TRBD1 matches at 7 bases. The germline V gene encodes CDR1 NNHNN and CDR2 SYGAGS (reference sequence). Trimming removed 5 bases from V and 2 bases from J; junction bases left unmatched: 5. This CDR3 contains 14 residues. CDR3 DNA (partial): TGTGCCAGCGGCCCCGACAGGGCCCAAGACACCCAGTAC. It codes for CASGPDRAQDTQY. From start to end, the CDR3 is CASGPDRAQDTQYF.

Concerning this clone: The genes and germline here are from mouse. The CDR3 reads CASGDADTGQLYF. CDR3 DNA (partial): TGTGCCAGCGGTGATGCCGACACCGGGCAGCTCTAC. This chain connects TRBV13-2 to TRBJ2-2; no reliable D call. Read data end 1 residue before the CDR3 end; the end is taken from the germline J gene. V shed 0 bases and J shed 3 bases, with 3 bases lying between them. The CDR3 extends over 13 amino acids. Germline lookup yields CDR1 NNHNN and CDR2 SYGAGS (reference sequence).

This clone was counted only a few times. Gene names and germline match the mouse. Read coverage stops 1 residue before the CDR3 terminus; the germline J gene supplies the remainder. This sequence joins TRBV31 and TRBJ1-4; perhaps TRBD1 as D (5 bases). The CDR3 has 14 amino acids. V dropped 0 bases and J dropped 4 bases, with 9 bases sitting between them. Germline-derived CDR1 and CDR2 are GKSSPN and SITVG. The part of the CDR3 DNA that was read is TGTGCCTGGAGTCTACCAGGGCTCAACGAAAGATTATTT. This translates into CAWSLPGLNERLF. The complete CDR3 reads CAWSLPGLNERLFF.

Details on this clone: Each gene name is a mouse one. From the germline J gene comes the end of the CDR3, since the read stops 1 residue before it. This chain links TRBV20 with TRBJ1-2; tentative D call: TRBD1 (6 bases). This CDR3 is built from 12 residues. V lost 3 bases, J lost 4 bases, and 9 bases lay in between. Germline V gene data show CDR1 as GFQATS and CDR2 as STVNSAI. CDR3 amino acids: CGASRGFSDYTF. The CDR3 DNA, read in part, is TGTGGTGCTAGCAGGGGATTCTCCGACTACACC.

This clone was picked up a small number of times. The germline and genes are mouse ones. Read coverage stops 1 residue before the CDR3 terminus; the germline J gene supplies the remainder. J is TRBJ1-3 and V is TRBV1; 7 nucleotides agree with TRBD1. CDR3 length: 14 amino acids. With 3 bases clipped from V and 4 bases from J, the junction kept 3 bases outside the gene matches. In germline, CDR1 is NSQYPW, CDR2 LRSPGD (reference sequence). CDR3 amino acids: CTCSAPGQGNTLYF. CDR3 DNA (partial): TGCACCTGCAGTGCCCCGGGACAGGGAAATACGCTCTAT.

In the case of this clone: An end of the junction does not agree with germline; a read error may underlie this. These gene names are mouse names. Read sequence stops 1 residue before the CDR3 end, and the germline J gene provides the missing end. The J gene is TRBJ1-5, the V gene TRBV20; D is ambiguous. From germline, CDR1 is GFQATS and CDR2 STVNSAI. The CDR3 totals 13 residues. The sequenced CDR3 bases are TGTGATGCTAGGTGGAGGGTCAACCAGGCTCCGCTT. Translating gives CDARWRVNQAPL. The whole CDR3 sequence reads CDARWRVNQAPLF.

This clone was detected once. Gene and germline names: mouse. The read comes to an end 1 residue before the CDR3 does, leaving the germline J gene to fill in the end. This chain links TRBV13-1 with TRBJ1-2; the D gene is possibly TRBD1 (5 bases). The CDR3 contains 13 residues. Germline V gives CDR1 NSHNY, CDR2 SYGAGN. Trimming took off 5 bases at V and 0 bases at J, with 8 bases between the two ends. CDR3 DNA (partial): TGTGCCAGCAGGGACAATGCAAACTCCGACTACACC. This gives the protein CASRDNANSDYT. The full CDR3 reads CASRDNANSDYTF.

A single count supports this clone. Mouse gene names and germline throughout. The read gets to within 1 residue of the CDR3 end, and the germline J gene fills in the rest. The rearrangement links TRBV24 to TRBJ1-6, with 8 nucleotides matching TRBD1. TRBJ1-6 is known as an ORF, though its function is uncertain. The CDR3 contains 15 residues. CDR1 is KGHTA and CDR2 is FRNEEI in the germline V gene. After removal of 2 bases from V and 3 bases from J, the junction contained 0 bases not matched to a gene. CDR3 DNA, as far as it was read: TGTGCCAGCAGTCTGACAGGGGGCTATAATTCGCCCCTCTAC. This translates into CASSLTGGYNSPLY. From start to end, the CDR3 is CASSLTGGYNSPLYF.

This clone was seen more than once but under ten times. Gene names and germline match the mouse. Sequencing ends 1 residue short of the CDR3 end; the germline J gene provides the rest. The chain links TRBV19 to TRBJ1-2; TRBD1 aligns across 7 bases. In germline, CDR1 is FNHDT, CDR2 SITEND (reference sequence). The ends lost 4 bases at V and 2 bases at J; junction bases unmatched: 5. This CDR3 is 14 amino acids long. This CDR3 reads CASSRDSRNSDYTF. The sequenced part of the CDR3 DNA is TGTGCCAGCAGTCGGGACAGTCGGAACTCCGACTACACC.

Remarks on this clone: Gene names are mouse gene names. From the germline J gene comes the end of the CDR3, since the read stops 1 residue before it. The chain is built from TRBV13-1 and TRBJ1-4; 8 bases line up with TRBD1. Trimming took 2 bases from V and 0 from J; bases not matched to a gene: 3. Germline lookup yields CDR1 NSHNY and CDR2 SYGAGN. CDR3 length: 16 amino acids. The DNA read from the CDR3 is TGTGCCAGCAGTGACGACAGGGGACTTTCCAACGAAAGATTATTT. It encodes CASSDDRGLSNERLF. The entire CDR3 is CASSDDRGLSNERLFF.

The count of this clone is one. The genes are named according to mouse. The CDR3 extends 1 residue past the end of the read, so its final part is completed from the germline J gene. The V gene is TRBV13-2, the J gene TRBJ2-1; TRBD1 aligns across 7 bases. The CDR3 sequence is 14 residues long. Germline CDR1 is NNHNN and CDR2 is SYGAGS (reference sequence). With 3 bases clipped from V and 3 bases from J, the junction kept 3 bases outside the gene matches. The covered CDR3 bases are TGTGCCAGCGGTGGCGCAGGGGGCTATGCTGAGCAGTTC. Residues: CASGGAGGYAEQF. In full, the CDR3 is CASGGAGGYAEQFF.

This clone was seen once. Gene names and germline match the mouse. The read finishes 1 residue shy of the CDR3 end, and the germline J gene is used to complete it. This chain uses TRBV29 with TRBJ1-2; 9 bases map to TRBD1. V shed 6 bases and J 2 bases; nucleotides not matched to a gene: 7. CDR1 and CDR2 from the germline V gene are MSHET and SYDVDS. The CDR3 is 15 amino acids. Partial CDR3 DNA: TGTGCTAGCAGACAAACCGGGACAGGGAACTCCGACTACACC. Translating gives CASRQTGTGNSDYT. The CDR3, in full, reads CASRQTGTGNSDYTF.

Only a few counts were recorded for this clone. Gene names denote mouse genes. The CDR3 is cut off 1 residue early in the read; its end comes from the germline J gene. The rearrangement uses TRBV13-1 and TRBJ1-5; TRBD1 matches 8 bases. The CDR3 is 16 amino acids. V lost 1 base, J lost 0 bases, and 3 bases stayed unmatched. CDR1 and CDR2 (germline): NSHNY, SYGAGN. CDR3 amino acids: CASSDPGQGNNQAPLF. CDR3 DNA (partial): TGTGCCAGCAGTGATCCCGGACAGGGTAACAACCAGGCTCCGCTT.

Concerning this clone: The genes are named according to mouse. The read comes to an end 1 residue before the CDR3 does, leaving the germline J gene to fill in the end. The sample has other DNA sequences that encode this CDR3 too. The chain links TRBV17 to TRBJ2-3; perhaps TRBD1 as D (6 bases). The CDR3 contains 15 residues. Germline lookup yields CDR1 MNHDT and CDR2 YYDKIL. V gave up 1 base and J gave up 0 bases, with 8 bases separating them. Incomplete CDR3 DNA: TGTGCTAGCAGTAGAGTACAGGGTAGTGCAGAAACGCTGTAT. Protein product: CASSRVQGSAETLY. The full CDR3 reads CASSRVQGSAETLYF.

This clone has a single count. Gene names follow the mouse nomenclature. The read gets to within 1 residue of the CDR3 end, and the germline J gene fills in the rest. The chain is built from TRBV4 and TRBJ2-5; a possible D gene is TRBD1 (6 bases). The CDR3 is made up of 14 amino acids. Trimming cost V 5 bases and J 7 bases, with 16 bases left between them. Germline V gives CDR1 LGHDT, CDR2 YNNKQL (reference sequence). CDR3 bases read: TGTGCCAGCAGCCAGAGGGCAGGGGAAAACACCCAGTAC. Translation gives CASSQRAGENTQY. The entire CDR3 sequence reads CASSQRAGENTQYF.